The T cell receptor beta chain described here comes from a study of response to subunit inactivated influenza vaccine. General study findings and limits: Authors suggested each seasonal flu vaccination may recruit only limited numbers of new T cells.

Germline assignment: CDR1 SGHRS and CDR2 YFSETQ. CDR3 length: 15 amino acids. V gave up 0 bases and J gave up 6 bases, with 15 bases separating them. TCRdb re-analysed the RT-PCR reads in MiXCR, keeping a single row per CDR3 protein. Of 400,000 to 650,000 distinct CDR3 sequences detected, approximately 7.8% appear once; the ten largest clones hold about an eighth. Note on this clonotype: Antigen specificity is unknown.

The chain is built from TRBV5-1 and TRBJ1-1, with unresolved D. This sequence originates from a man in his fifties or sixties who received an inactivated influenza vaccine. The sample was PBMCs from blood, taken roughly 24 months after vaccination. In DNA form, the CDR3 reads TGCGCCAGCAGCTTGGTTCCGAATGAACACGCTGAAGCTTTCTTT. Its translation: CASSLVPNEHAEAFF.